The clone carrying this T cell receptor (beta chain) was counted between two and nine times. The sample comes from a study of blood T cell repertoires in COVID-19. Study as a whole: There were acute and convalescent COVID-19 samples, and they came from the United States, Italy and Spain. The cDNA or gDNA used as material had been derived from T cells, B-cell-depleted T cells, or PBMCs.

In the source study's methods: Counts of nucleated cells, estimated from reference gene primer amplification, were obtained. Here immunoSEQ multiplex PCR was the method, and the copy in TCRdb shows in-frame clones only, minus some. V and J calls and clone size are copied from that table; D and trimming were computed from the DNA. The data show about 320,000 clones, around 88% seen once. Trimming removed 3 bases at V and 9 bases at J, with 18 bases between. Germline CDR1 LNHDA, CDR2 SQIVND (reference sequence). CDR3 length equals 15 residues. The genes are TRBV19 and TRBJ2-1; tentative D call: TRBD1 (7 bases). Sequenced: peripheral blood. This TCR came from a woman aged 50 to 60 with acute or convalescent COVID-19. The DNA of the CDR3 is TGTGCCAGTAGTATGTGGGGGCGCGGGGACAGTGAGCAGTTCTTC. This sequence encodes CASSMWGRGDSEQFF.